This T cell receptor beta chain was sequenced for a study of cytotoxic CD8 clonotypes in ibrutinib-treated CLL. To note about this clone: The antigen remains undetermined.

The V and J ends lost 0 bases and 5 bases, in that order; junction bases with no gene match: 11. Germline assignment: CDR1 SGHKS and CDR2 YYEKEE (reference sequence). The CDR3 is 17 amino acids. Study conclusions and caveats: Sampling times, which were not matched between the groups, differed between sustained-remission patients and progressing patients. The public clonotypes identified were infrequent and showed contraction or stability on treatment. Baseline clonality, above age-matched healthy donor levels, tracked circulating CD8+ T-cell counts. Clonality increased with ibrutinib response but returned toward baseline at progression.

Here immunoSEQ multiplex PCR was the method, and the copy in TCRdb shows in-frame clones only, minus some. The repertoire holds about 160,000 clones, with 84% as singletons. This material consisted of PBMCs, taken after 24 months of ibrutinib treatment. The chain combines TRBV5-5 with TRBJ2-4; the match to TRBD2 covers 7 bases. The clonotype originates from a human donor with chronic lymphocytic leukemia. The CDR3 nucleotides read TGTGCCAGCAGCTTGGCCGAAGGGGAGGGTCTGGAAAACATTCAGTACTTC. Protein product: CASSLAEGEGLENIQYF.